The present TCR beta chain was sequenced within a study of blood T cell repertoires in COVID-19. Turning to the study itself: PBMCs, B-cell-depleted T cells, or T cells provided the cDNA or gDNA that made up the material.

Repertoires were generated with immunoSEQ multiplex PCR, while TCRdb's copy carries only in-frame clones and drops some. The sample shows around 160,000 clones, approximately 90% of them seen only once. V lost 5 bases and J lost 3, with 16 bases in between. The CDR3 totals 15 residues. The germline V gene has CDR1 SGHTA and CDR2 FQGTGA. This clone was counted a single time. The V and J genes are TRBV7-3 and TRBJ2-5, with D perhaps TRBD1 (6 bases). The clonotype comes from a woman in her twenties or thirties with acute COVID-19. The sample taken for sequencing was PBMCs or T cells enriched from blood (not recorded which). CDR3 coding DNA: TGTGCCAGCAGCCAGTACGGGACAACAAAAGAGACCCAGTACTTC. This sequence encodes CASSQYGTTKETQYF.